This T cell receptor (beta chain) was sequenced during a study of T cell responses to AZD1222 COVID-19 vaccine. This clone showed up just once. The antigen is unknown. Whole-study results and caveats: Spike-specific TCR repertoires showed rising breadth and depth after two AZD1222 doses. Only 5 or 6 AZD1222 recipients were seropositive at baseline.

The germline gives CDR1 MNHEY, CDR2 SVGAGI. The CDR3 contains 14 residues. The ends were cut back, 0 bases at V and 7 bases at J, with 12 bases in the middle. Repertoires were generated with immunoSEQ multiplex PCR, while TCRdb's copy carries only in-frame clones and drops some. The sample lists 150,000 to 200,000 clones, about nine tenths occurring once. The sequencing here drew on peripheral blood, taken on day 0 of AZD1222 vaccination. This receptor was taken from an adult in good health. The V and J genes are TRBV6-5 and TRBJ1-1, with TRBD1 as a possible D gene (5 bases). The CDR3 DNA reads as TGTGCCAGCAGTTACTCGTCCGGGGCAGATGAAGCTTTCTTT. Translated, it gives CASSYSSGADEAFF.